The source of this TCR beta chain is a study of T cell repertoires in cytomegalovirus infection. This clonotype has ten or more counts. Via MiXCR, TCRdb re-called the reads, giving one row per CDR3 protein. There are approximately 500,000 distinct CDR3 sequences in the sample; roughly 12% occur only once, and roughly a tenth lies in the top ten. This CDR3 has 14 residues. Germline-derived CDR1 and CDR2 are SGHTA and FQGNSA. The J segment lost 7 bases and the V segment lost 4 bases, leaving 4 bases of the junction unmatched. The receptor was isolated from a human donor in good health (CMV status not recorded). Some clones in this sample may be carry-over from other donors' samples. This chain uses TRBV7-2 with TRBJ1-4; TRBD1 matches 9 bases. The sample comprised PBMCs. The CDR3, as DNA: TGTGCCAGCAGCTACACAGGGGGCGGTGAAAAACTGTTTTTT. As protein: CASSYTGGGEKLFF.